The present entry profiles one T cell receptor beta chain with its context. Its antigen is not identified. This CDR3 has 16 amino acids. V was clipped by 4 bases and J by 4 bases; unmatched bases: 13. CDR1 is MDHEN, CDR2 SYDVKM, per germline. The data derive from a study of OX40 agonist ivuxolimab in advanced cancers. The overall study: The patients received ivuxolimab by intravenous route every 2 weeks at 0.01 to 10 mg/kg. General observations from the study: In CD8+ T cells, expanded clones were on average more numerous than in CD4+. Some nonresponders additionally presented with little normalized T-cell clonal expansion.

TCRdb's copy holds only in-frame clones and misses some; the assay was immunoSEQ multiplex PCR. Here the sample spans under 85,000 clones, around 86% being singletons. The rearrangement links TRBV28 to TRBJ2-7; TRBD1 matches 7 bases. The TCR was taken from an adult with an advanced solid tumor such as melanoma, head and neck, liver or kidney cancer. Sample: CD4+ or CD8+ T cells sorted from blood, taken in a trial of the OX40 agonist ivuxolimab. This CDR3 is CASSSTTGPILYEQYF. In DNA, the CDR3 is TGTGCCAGCAGTTCCACGACAGGGCCGATTCTTTACGAGCAGTACTTC.